These 6 T cell receptor beta chains were all obtained from the same sample, sequenced in a study of beta chain features in type 1 diabetes. Sequencing targeted expressed TCRB transcripts, as all isolated RNA had been reverse transcribed. Clones were read by immunoSEQ multiplex PCR, and TCRdb kept only the in-frame ones, dropping some. The table records 350,000 or so clones, roughly a fifth of them present only once. Sequenced: naive CD4+ T cells from blood. These TCRs come from a woman between 18 and 29 years old in good health.

The chain carries TRBV5-4 and TRBJ2-7; D perhaps matches TRBD1 (7 bases). V lost 4 bases and J 5 bases, leaving 10 bases between the germline ends. The V gene's germline CDR1 is SGHNT and CDR2 YYREEE (reference sequence). The CDR3 is 12 residues long. Here the CDR3 reads CASSGGTDEQYF. For the CDR3, the DNA is TGTGCCAGCAGCGGAGGGACAGACGAGCAGTACTTC.

The V gene is TRBV10-3, the J gene TRBJ2-7; D is uncertain. The CDR3 runs to 14 residues. Between the trimmed V and J ends, which lost 3 bases and 2 bases, there was a span of 11 bases. From germline, CDR1 is ENHRY and CDR2 SYGVKD. This chain's CDR3 is CAISEVGLPYEQYF. CDR3 nucleotide sequence: TGTGCCATCAGTGAAGTCGGTCTTCCCTACGAGCAGTACTTC.

This clone was observed a few times. The V and J genes are TRBV4-1 and TRBJ2-7, with D possibly TRBD2 on 5 matching bases. CDR1 is MGHRA and CDR2 is YSYEKL in the germline V gene. The CDR3 loop spans 15 amino acids. Deletions cut 4 bases from V and 2 bases from J, with 15 bases between. The CDR3 spells CASSRGGAETYEQYF. CDR3 nucleotide sequence: TGCGCCAGCAGCCGAGGCGGAGCGGAGACCTACGAGCAGTACTTC.

The gene calls are TRBV29-1 and TRBJ1-5; D is ambiguous. This CDR3 is 15 amino acids long. Deletions cut 3 bases from V and 0 bases from J, with 12 bases between. Germline V gene data show CDR1 as SQVTM and CDR2 as ANQGSEA. The CDR3 spells CSVDGYYYSNQPQHF. The CDR3 region has the DNA TGCAGCGTTGACGGATACTATTATAGCAATCAGCCCCAGCATTTT. Drawing the rest from reference TRBV29-1 and TRBJ1-5, the complete variable domain is SAVISQKPSRDICQRGTSLTIQCQVDSQVTMMFWYRQQPGQSLTLIATANQGSEATYESGFVIDKFPISRPNLTFSTLTVSNMSPEDSSIYLCSVDGYYYSNQPQHFGDGTRLSIL.

This clone was detected only a few times. This rearrangement joins TRBV2 to TRBJ1-5; a weak D match, TRBD1 (5 bases). From germline, CDR1 is SNHLY and CDR2 FYNNEI. V shed 5 bases and J shed 9 bases, with 14 bases lying between them. The CDR3 is made up of 13 amino acids. CDR3 residues: CASSNRQLRPQHF. CDR3 coding DNA: TGTGCCAGCAGTAATAGACAGTTGCGGCCCCAGCATTTT. Supplemented by reference TRBV2 and TRBJ1-5, the full variable domain reads EPEVTQTPSHQVTQMGQEVILRCVPISNHLYFYWYRQILGQKVEFLVSFYNNEISEKSEIFDDQFSVERPDGSNFTLKIRSTKLEDSAMYFCASSNRQLRPQHFGDGTRLSIL.

The CDR3 is CATSRGGNYGYTF. The CDR3 region has the DNA TGTGCCACCAGCAGGGGAGGGAACTATGGCTACACCTTC. The gene calls are TRBV15 and TRBJ1-2; unclear D gene. V lost 3 bases to trimming and J lost 2 bases, with 7 bases between them. CDR3 size: 13 residues. Germline V gives CDR1 LNHNV, CDR2 YYDKDF (reference sequence).